This T cell receptor (beta chain) was captured by sequencing in a study of blood T cell repertoires in COVID-19. Study background: The study drew acute and convalescent COVID-19 samples from the United States, Italy and Spain.

Only one count was recorded for this clone. CDR3 length: 15 amino acids. Germline V CDR1 and CDR2: LNHDA, SQIVND (reference sequence). Trimming took 3 bases from V and 5 from J, leaving 13 bases between them. Some clones are missing from TCRdb's copy, which holds only in-frame ones; the method was immunoSEQ multiplex PCR. In the table there are around 220,000 clones, approximately 90% of which are singletons. The specimen was peripheral blood. The chain couples TRBV19 to TRBJ1-4, with D perhaps TRBD1 (6 bases). This clonotype was sampled from a woman in her forties or fifties with COVID-19, enrolled during active disease. The CDR3 region has the DNA TGTGCCAGTAGTATTAGTCAGGGGCCGAATGAAAAACTGTTTTTT. Amino acids: CASSISQGPNEKLFF.